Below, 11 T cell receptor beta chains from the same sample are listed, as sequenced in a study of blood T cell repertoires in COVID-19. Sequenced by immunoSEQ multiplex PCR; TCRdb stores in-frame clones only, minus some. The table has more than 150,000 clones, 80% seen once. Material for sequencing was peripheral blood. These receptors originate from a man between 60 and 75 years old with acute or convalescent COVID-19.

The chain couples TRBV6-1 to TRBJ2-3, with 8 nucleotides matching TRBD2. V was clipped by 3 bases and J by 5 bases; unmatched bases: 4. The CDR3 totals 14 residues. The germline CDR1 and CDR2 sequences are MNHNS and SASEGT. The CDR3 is CASSEGGTRDTQYF. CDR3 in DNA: TGTGCCAGCAGTGAGGGGGGGACTAGAGATACGCAGTATTTT.

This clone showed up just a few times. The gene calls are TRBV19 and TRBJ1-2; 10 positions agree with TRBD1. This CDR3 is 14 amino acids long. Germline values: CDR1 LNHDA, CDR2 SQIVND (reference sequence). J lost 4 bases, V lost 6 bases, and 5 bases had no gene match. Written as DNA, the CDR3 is TGTGCCAGTAGGTCGGGACAGGGGATCTATGGCTACACCTTC. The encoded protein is CASRSGQGIYGYTF.

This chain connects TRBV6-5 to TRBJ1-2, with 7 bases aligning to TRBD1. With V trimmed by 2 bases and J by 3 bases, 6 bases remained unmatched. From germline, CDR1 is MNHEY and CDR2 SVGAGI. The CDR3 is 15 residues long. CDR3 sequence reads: CASSYTDRRHYGYTF. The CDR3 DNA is TGTGCCAGCAGTTACACGGACAGGCGGCACTATGGCTACACCTTC.

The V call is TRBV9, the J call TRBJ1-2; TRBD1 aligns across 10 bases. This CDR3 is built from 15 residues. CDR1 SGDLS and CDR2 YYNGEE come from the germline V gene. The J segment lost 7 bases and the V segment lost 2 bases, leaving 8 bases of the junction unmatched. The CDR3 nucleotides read TGTGCCAGCAGCGTGGAGACAGGGGGCTTAAGTGGCTACACCTTC. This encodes CASSVETGGLSGYTF. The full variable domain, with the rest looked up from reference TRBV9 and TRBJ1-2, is DSGVTQTPKHLITATGQRVTLRCSPRSGDLSVYWYQQSLDQGLQFLIQYYNGEERAKGNILERFSAQQFPDLHSELNLSSLELGDSALYFCASSVETGGLSGYTFGSGTRLTVV.

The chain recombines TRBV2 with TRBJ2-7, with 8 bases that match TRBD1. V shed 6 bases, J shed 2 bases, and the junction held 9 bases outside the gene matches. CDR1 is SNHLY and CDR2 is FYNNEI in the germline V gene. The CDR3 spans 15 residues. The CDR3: CASRLRSTGAYEQYF. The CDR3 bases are TGTGCCAGCAGGCTCAGATCGACAGGGGCCTACGAGCAGTACTTC.

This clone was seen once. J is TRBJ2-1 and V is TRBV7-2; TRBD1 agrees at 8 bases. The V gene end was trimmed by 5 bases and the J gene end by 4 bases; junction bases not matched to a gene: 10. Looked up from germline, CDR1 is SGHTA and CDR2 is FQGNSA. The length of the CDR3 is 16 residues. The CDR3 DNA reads TGTGCCAGCAGCCCCCGGGCCGGGACAGGATACAATGAGCAGTTCTTC. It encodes CASSPRAGTGYNEQFF.

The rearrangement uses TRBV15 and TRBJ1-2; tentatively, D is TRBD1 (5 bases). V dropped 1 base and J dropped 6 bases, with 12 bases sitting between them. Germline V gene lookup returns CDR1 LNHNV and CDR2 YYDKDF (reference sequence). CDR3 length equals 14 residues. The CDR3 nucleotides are TGTGCCACCAGCAGAGGCGGGGGTTTCGATGGCTACACCTTC. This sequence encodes CATSRGGGFDGYTF.

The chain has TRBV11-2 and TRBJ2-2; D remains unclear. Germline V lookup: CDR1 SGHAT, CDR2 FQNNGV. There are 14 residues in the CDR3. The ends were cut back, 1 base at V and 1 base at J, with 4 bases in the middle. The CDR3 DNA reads TGTGCCAGCAGCTTAGTGCGGAACACCGGGGAGCTGTTTTTT. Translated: CASSLVRNTGELFF.

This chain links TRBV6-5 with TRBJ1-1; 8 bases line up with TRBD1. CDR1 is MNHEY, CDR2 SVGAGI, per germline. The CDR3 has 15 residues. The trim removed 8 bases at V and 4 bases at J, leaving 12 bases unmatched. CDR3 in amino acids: CASHARSGGITEAFF. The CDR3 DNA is TGTGCCAGCCACGCCCGCTCAGGGGGCATCACTGAAGCTTTCTTT.

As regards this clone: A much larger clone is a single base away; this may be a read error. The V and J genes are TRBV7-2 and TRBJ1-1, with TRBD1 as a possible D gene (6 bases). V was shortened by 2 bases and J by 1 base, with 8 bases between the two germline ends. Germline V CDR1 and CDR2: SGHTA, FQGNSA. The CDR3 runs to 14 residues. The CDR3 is CASSLPTGNTEAFF. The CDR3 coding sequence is TGTGCCAGCAGCTTACCGACAGGGAACACTGAAGCTTTCTTT.

CDR3 in amino acids: CARSSPGIFGTSGREVSYNEQFF. The CDR3 region has the DNA TGTGCCAGAAGCTCACCAGGGATCTTTGGGACTAGCGGGAGAGAGGTGTCCTACAATGAGCAGTTCTTC. V and J are TRBV5-3 and TRBJ2-1, with 14 positions matching TRBD2. TRBV5-3 is placed among ORFs of uncertain function. With 3 bases clipped from V and 1 base from J, the junction kept 21 bases outside the gene matches. This CDR3 has 23 residues.